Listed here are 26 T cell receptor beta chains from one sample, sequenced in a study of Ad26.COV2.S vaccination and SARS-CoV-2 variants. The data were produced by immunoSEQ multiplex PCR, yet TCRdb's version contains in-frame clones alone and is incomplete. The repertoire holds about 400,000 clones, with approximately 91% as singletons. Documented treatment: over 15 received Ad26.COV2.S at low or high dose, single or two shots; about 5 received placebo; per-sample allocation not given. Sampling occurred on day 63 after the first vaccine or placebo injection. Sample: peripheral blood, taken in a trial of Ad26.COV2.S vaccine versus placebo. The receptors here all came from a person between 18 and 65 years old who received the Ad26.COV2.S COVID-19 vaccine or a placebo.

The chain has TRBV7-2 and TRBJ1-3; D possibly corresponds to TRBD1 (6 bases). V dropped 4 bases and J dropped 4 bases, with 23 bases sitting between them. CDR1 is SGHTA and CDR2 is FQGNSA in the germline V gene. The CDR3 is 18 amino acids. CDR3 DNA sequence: TGTGCCAGCAGCTCAACTAACCGGGGCTGGGGGACAGGAAACACCATATATTTT. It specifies CASSSTNRGWGTGNTIYF.

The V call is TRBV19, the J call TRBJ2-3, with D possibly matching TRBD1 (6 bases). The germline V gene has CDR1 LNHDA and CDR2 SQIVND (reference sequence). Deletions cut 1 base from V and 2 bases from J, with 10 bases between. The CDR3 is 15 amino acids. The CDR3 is CASSIVGAPTDTQYF. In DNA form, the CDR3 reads TGTGCCAGTAGTATAGTGGGGGCCCCCACAGATACGCAGTATTTT.

CDR3 coding DNA: TGTGCCAGCAGTTCGGGGACAGCCTATAATTCACCCCTCCACTTT. Translated, it gives CASSSGTAYNSPLHF. The V call is TRBV28, the J call TRBJ1-6, with 7 bases identical to TRBD1. The CDR3 runs 15 residues. Germline lookup yields CDR1 MDHEN and CDR2 SYDVKM. V was clipped by 4 bases and J by 2 bases; unmatched bases: 2.

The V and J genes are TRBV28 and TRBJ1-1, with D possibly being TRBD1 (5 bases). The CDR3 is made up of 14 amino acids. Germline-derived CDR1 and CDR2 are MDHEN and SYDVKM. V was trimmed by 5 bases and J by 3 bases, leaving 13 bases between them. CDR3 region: CASSRTGEDTEAFF. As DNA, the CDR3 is TGTGCCAGCAGTCGGACGGGGGAGGACACTGAAGCTTTCTTT.

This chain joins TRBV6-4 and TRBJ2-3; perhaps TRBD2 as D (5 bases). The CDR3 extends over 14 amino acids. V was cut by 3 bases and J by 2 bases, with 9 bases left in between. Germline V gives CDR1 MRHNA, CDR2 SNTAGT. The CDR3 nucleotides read TGTGCCAGCAGTGAGGGAGACCTCACAGATACGCAGTATTTT. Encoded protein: CASSEGDLTDTQYF.

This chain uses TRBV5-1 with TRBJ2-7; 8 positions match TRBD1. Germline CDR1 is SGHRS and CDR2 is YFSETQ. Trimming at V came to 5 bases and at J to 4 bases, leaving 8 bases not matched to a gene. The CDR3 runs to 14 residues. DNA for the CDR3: TGCGCCAGCAGGGTTACAGGGACAGGATACGAGCAGTACTTC. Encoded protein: CASRVTGTGYEQYF.

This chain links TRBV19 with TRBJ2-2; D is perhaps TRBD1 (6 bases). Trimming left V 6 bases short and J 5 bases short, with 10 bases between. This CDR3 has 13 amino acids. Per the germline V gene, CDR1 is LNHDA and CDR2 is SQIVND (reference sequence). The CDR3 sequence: CASRNRETGELFF. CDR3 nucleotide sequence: TGTGCCAGTAGAAACAGGGAAACCGGGGAGCTGTTTTTT. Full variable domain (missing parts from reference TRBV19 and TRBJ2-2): DGGITQSPKYLFRKEGQNVTLSCEQNLNHDAMYWYRQDPGQGLRLIYYSQIVNDFQKGDIAEGYSVSREKKESFPLTVTSAQKNPTAFYLCASRNRETGELFFGEGSRLTVL.

In nucleotides, the CDR3 is TGTGCCAGCAGCTTGGGCCCGCGGGGCACAGATACGCAGTATTTT. Residues: CASSLGPRGTDTQYF. V is TRBV5-6 and J is TRBJ2-3; possible D gene TRBD2, 5 bases. The CDR3 is 15 residues long. Germline lookup yields CDR1 SGHDT and CDR2 YYEEEE. The ends were cut back, 0 bases at V and 1 base at J, with 9 bases in the middle.

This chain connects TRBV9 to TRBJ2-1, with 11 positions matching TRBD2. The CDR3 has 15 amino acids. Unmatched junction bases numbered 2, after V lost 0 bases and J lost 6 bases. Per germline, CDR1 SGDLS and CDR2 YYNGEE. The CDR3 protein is CASSVGTSGPNEQFF. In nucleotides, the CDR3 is TGTGCCAGCAGCGTAGGGACTAGCGGGCCCAATGAGCAGTTCTTC.

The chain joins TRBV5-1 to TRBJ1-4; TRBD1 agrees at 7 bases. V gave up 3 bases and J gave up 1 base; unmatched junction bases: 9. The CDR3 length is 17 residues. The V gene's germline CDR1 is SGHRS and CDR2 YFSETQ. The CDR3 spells CASSSAGYRGTNEKLFF. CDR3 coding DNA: TGCGCCAGCAGCTCCGCAGGATACAGGGGAACTAATGAAAAACTGTTTTTT.

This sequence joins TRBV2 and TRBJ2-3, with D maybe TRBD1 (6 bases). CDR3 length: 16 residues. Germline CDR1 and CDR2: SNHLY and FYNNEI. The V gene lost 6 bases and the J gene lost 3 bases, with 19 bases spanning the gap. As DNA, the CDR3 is TGTGCCAGCAGGACCCAACAGGGCACGAAGACAGATACGCAGTATTTT. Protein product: CASRTQQGTKTDTQYF.

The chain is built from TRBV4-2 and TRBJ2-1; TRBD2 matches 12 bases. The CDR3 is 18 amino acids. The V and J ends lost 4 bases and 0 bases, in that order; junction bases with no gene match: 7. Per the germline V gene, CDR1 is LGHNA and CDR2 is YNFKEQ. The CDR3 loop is CASSPWTSGATSYNEQFF. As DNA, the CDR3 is TGTGCCAGCAGCCCCTGGACTAGCGGGGCCACCTCCTACAATGAGCAGTTCTTC.

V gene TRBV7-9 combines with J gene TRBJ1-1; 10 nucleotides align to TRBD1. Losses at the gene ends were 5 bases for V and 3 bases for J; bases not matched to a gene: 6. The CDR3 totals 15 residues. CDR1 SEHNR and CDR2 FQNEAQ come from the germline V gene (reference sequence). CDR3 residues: CASSRFGTGDTEAFF. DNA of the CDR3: TGTGCCAGCAGCCGTTTTGGGACAGGGGACACTGAAGCTTTCTTT. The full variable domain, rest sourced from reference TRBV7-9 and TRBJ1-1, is DTGVSQNPRHKITKRGQNVTFRCDPISEHNRLYWYRQTLGQGPEFLTYFQNEAQLEKSRLLSDRFSAERPKGSFSTLEIQRTEQGDSAMYLCASSRFGTGDTEAFFGQGTRLTVV.

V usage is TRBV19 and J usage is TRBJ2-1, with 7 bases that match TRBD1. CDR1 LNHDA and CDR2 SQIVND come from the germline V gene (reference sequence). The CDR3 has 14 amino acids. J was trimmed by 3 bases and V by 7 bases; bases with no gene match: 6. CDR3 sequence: CASTRGSFYNEQFF. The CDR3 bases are TGTGCCAGTACCAGGGGGAGTTTCTACAATGAGCAGTTCTTC. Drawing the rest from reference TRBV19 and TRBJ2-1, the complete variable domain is DGGITQSPKYLFRKEGQNVTLSCEQNLNHDAMYWYRQDPGQGLRLIYYSQIVNDFQKGDIAEGYSVSREKKESFPLTVTSAQKNPTAFYLCASTRGSFYNEQFFGPGTRLTVL.

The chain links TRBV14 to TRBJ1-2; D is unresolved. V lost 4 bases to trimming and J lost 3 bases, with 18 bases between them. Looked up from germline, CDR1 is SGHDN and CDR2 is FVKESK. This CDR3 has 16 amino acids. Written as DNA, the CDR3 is TGTGCCAGCAGCCGCTCTCTGGGTGGAGTTGACTATGGCTACACCTTC. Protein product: CASSRSLGGVDYGYTF.

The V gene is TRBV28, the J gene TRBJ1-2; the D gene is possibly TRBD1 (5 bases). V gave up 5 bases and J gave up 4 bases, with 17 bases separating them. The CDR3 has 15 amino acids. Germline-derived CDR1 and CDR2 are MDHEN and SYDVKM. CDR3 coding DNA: TGTGCCAGCAGTCCATCCCCACAGGTTTCCTATGGCTACACCTTC. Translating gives CASSPSPQVSYGYTF.

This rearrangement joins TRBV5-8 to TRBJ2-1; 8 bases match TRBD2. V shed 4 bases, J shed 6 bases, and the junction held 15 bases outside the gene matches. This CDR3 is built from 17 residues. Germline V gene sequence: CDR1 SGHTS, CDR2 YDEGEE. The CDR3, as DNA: TGTGCCAGCAGCCCTAGAGGGGCCGGGAGGGCTGTCAATGAGCAGTTCTTC. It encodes CASSPRGAGRAVNEQFF.

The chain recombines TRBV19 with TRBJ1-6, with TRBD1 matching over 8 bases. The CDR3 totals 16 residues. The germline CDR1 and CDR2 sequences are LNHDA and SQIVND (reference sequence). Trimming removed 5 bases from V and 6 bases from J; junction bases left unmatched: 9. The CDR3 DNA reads TGTGCCAGTAGTGACAAATTGGACAGGGCTAATTCACCCCTCCACTTT. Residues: CASSDKLDRANSPLHF.

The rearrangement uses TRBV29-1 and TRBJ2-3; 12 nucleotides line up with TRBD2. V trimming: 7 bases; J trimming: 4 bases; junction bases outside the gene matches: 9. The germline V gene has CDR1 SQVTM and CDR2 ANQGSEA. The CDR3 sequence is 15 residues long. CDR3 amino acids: CSATTSGRGADTQYF. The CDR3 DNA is TGCAGCGCGACGACTAGCGGGAGAGGGGCAGATACGCAGTATTTT.

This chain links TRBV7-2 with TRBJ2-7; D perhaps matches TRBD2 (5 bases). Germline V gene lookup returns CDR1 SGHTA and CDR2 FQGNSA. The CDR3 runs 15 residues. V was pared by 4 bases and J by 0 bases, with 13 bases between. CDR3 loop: CASSSLSARSYEQYF. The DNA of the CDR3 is TGTGCCAGCAGCTCGCTTAGCGCCCGCTCCTACGAGCAGTACTTC.

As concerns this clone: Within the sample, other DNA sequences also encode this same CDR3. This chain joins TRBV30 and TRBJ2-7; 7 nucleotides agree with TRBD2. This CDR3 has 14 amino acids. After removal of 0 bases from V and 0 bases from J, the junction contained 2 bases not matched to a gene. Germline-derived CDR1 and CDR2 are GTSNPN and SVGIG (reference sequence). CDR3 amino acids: CAWSVGGSSYEQYF. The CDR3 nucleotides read TGTGCCTGGAGTGTAGGCGGGAGCTCCTACGAGCAGTACTTC.

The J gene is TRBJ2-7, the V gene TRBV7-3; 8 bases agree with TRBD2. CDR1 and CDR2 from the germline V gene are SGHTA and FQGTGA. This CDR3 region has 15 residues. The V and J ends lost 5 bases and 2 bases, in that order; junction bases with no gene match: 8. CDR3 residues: CASSAGISGTYEQYF. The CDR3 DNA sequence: TGTGCCAGCAGCGCGGGTATTAGCGGGACCTACGAGCAGTACTTC.

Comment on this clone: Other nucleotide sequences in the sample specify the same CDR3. The DNA for the CDR3 is TGCGCCAGCAGCTTCTCCGGGAACACCGGGGAGCTGTTTTTT. Amino acids: CASSFSGNTGELFF. The gene calls are TRBV5-1 and TRBJ2-2, with D hard to call. This CDR3 contains 14 residues. Germline-derived CDR1 and CDR2 are SGHRS and YFSETQ. Trimming pared 2 bases from V and 1 base from J, leaving 6 bases between.

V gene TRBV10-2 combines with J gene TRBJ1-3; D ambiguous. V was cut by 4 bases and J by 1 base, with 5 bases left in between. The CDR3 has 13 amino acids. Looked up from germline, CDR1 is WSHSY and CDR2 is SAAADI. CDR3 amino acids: CASSAVSGNTIYF. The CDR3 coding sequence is TGCGCCAGCAGTGCGGTATCTGGAAACACCATATATTTT.

DNA for the CDR3: TGTGCCAGCATTAGCGGGAGGGGTAATACATACGAGCAGTACTTC. As protein: CASISGRGNTYEQYF. V usage is TRBV28 and J usage is TRBJ2-7, with 11 bases identical to TRBD2. This CDR3 has 15 residues. V shed 7 bases and J 4 bases; nucleotides not matched to a gene: 9. Per germline, CDR1 MDHEN and CDR2 SYDVKM.

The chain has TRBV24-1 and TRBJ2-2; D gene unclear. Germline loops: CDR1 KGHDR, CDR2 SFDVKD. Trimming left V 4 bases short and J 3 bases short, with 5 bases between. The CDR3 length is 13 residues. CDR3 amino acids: CATSEEDTGELFF. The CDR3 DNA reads TGTGCCACCAGTGAAGAAGACACCGGGGAGCTGTTTTTT.